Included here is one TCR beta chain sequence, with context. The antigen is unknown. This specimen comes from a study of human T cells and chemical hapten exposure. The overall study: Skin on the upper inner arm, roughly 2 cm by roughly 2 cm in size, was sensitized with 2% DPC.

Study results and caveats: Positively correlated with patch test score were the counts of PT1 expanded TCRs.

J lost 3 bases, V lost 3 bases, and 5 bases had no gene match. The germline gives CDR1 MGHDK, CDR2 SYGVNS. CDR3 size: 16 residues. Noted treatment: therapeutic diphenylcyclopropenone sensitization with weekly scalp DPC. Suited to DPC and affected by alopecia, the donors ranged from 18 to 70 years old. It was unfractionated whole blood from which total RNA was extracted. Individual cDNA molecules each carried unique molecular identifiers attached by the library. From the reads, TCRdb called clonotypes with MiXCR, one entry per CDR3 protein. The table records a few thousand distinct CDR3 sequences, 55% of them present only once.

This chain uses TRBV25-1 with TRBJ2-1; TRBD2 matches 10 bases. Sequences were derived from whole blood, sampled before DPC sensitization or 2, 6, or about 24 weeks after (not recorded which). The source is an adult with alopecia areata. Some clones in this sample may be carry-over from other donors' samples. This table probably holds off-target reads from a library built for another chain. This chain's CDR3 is CASSDRRTSGYNEQFF. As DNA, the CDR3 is TGTGCCAGCAGTGACAGGCGGACTAGCGGCTACAATGAGCAGTTCTTC.